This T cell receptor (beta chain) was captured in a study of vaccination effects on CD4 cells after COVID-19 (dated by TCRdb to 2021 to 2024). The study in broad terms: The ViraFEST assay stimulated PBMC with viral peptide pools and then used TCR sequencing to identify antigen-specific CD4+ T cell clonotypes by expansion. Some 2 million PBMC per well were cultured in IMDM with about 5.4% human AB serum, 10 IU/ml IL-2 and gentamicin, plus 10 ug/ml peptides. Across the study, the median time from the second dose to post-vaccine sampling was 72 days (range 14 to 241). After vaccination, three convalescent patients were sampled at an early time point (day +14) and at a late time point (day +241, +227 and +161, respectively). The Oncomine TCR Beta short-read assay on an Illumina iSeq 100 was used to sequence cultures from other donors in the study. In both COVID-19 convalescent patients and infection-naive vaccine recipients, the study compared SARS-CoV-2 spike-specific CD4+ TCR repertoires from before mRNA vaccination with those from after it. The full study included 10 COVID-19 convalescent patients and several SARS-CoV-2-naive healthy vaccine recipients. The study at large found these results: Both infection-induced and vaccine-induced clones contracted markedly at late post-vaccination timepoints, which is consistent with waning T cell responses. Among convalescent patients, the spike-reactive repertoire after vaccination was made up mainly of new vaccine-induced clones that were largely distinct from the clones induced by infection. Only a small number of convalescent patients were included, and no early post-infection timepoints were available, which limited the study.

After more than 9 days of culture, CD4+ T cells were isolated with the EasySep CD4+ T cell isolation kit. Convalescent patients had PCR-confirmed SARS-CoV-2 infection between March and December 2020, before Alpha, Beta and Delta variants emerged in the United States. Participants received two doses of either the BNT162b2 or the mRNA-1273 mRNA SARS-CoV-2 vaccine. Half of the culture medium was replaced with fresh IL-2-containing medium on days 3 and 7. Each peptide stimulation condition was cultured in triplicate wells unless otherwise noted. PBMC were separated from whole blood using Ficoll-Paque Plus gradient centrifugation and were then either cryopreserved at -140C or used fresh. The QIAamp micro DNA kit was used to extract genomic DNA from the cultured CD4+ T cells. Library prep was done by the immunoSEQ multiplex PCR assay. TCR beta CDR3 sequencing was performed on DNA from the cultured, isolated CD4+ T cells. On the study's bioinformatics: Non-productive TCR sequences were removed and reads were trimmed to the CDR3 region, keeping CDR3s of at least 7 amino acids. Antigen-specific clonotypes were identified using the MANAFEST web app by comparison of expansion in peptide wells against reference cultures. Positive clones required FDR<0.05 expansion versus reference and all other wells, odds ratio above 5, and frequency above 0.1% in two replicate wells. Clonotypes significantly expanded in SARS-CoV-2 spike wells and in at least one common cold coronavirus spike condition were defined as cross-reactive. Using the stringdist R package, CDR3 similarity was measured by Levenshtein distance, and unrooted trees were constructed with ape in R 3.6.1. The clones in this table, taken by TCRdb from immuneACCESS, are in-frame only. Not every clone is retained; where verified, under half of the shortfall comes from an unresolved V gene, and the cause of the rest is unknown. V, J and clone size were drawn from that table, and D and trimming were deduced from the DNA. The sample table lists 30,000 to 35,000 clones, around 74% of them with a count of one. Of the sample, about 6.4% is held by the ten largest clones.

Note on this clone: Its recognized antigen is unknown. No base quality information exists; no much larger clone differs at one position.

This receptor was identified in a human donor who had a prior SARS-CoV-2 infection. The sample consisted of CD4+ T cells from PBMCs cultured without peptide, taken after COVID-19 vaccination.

The nucleotide sequence reads as follows: TGTGCCAGCAGGGGGACTAGCGGGGTAGAGACCCAGTACTTC. The translation is CASRGTSGVETQYF. The sequence is built from TRBV2 and TRBJ2-5; 13 bases in the junction line up with TRBD2. CDR1 is given as SNHLY and CDR2 as FYNNEI, both from the germline V gene. Reading from cysteine to phenylalanine, the CDR3 counts 14 amino acids. The CDR3 DNA has 42 bases and is translated from base 1. The V end gives up 6 bases and the J end 4 bases, leaving 2 bases in the junction not matched to a gene.